This T cell receptor beta chain was sequenced during a study of cytomegalovirus exposure and HLA in healthy donors (dated by TCRdb to about 2017). Regarding the study in general: An earlier analysis of approximately 600 of the donors reported approximately 300 Gb of sequence data and some 120 million unique TCR beta sequences from some 180 million T cells. Roughly 300 gigabases of sequencing data and tens of millions of unique TCR sequences were included in an early release covering around 600 HLA-typed donors. The genetic ancestry cluster associated with self-reported Caucasian donors included 81% of the roughly 400 genotyped donors. The study aimed to test whether signatures of past pathogen exposure could be identified by cataloging public T cell receptors. The T cell repertoires of around 670 subjects were profiled by immunosequencing and related to cytomegalovirus serostatus. In addition to the first cohort of 666 subjects, a separate validation cohort of over 90 different subjects was used. To predict cytomegalovirus infection status, the study brought together high-throughput TCR immunosequencing, statistical association of individual TCRs with disease status, and machine learning. A later analysis re-examined previously published TCR beta repertoires from over 500 donors and added high-resolution HLA genotyping to investigate patterns of TCR occurrence. Rather than using new phenotypic data, the later analysis identified candidate immune exposures from TCR beta sequences and from how often those sequences occurred across donors. To decide whether each TCR beta V gene segment behaved as functional or pseudogenic, an earlier analysis of some 580 of the donors relied on high-throughput TCR beta sequencing. Donor age, sex, ethnicity and CMV serostatus were compiled alongside the repertoire data. Genome-wide SNP genotypes for about 65% of the 666 donors were used in a later genetic analysis, which treated that subset as a discovery cohort. All discovery cohort repertoires had been generated using a single sequencing platform. Both class I and class II loci were covered by HLA typing, at four-digit resolution. The number of typed donors differed by locus: about 620-640 for A, B, C, DRB1 and DQB1; roughly 510 for DQA1; about 600 for DPA1; and some 430 for DPB1. Roughly 5 DR-DQ haplotypes were handled as single units for association and clustering because linkage in the cohort was strong. On average, 235,054 unique TCR beta nucleotide sequences were sequenced per donor among several hundred genotyped donors of the cohort, with 15% to 20% of those sequences being non-productive.

Note on this clone: What this receptor recognizes is not known. There are no base qualities to consult, and no much larger clone falls within one base.

The germline V gene yields MNHEY for CDR1 and SVGAGI for CDR2. Including the terminal cysteine and phenylalanine, the CDR3 comprises 14 residues. Only CDR3 DNA is held: 42 bases, read in frame from base 1. Trimming leaves V shorter by 5 bases and J shorter by 7 bases, with the junction holding 8 bases beyond the gene matches. Study-level results and caveats: In an earlier analysis of 587 of the donors, most TCR beta V segments appeared in productive rearrangements about 87% or about 30% of the time, broadly matching IMGT annotations. Because counts were too low, some 17 rarely observed V segments, including chromosome 9 orphons, were excluded from the earlier analysis of under 650 of the donors. Because the 87-base-pair reads could not distinguish some IMGT-functional V segments, including TRBV6-2 and TRBV6-3, those segments were excluded. This cohort had only TCR beta chains sequenced, and the lack of alpha or paired-chain data limited which features could be detected. A group of highly shared sequence variants was considered likely to be a technical artifact of the sequencing pipeline. A later analysis found that most CMV-associated TCR beta chains appeared HLA-restricted, with HLA associations seemingly driven largely by CMV exposure. CMV serostatus was the only immune exposure information available for the cohort. A later analysis found that HLA-associated TCR beta chains were more clonally expanded and had lower generation probabilities than equally common non-associated chains. In a later analysis, some 18,000 TCR beta sequences were associated with specific HLA alleles at a false discovery rate of 0.05. A further reported finding was that TCR beta sequences accurately predicted the HLA-A and HLA-B alleles for most subjects in the first cohort. The study listed approximately 150 TCR beta chains as associated with cytomegalovirus. In a later genetic analysis, fewer N-insertions in productive TCRs were reported among donors in an Asian-associated ancestry cluster than the roughly 700-donor mean. A later analysis found that TCR association rates varied across HLA loci, with DRB1 alleles showing the most associated TCRs and HLA-C alleles the fewest. Correlated functional status among segregating V segments might reflect linkage disequilibrium, but an unknown experimental factor could not be ruled out. In both the original and validation cohorts, the classifier was reported to diagnose cytomegalovirus status with high specificity and sensitivity. Assigning TCR associations to individual alleles was difficult when HLA alleles, especially DR and DQ, strongly co-occurred. Because some donors lacked HLA typing at each locus, the association tests relied only on the typed subset. A few of the identified cytomegalovirus-associated TCR beta chains were confirmed in vitro to be specific for cytomegalovirus antigens. An association between a missense DCLRE1C variant and V-gene and J-gene trimming of TCR beta chains was found in a later genetic analysis and replicated in an independent cohort. Most TCR sequences were observed very rarely across donors, whereas some public TCRs were present in many individuals. The presence/absence analyses assumed that sequencing depth was roughly uniform across donors, and that assumption may not be true. In a later analysis, several top co-occurrence clusters were reported to appear linked to parvovirus B19, influenza, CMV and Epstein-Barr virus. The authors suggested that the approach could potentially be extended to other disease states and immunological phenotypes.

Libraries were made using the immunoSEQ multiplex PCR assay. The multiplex PCR relied on a mix of 60 forward primers for TCR Vbeta segments and 13 reverse primers for TCR Jbeta segments. A multiplex PCR assay on genomic DNA amplified the CDR3 region of rearranged TCR beta genes. The amplified TCR beta libraries were sequenced on the Illumina HiSeq System as 87-base-pair reads. Concerning the study's data processing: In a later analysis, approximately 74 million unique TCR beta chains were counted across the roughly 610 repertoires, and about 10 million of these chains were shared by at least two donors. Raw reads were error-corrected and collapsed into unique sequences by a nearest-neighbor algorithm in which closely related sequences were merged to remove PCR and sequencing errors. CDR3 sequences were aligned to IMGT reference sequences to assign V, D and J gene segments. For a sequence to be retained, at least a six-nucleotide match to both a V gene segment and a J gene segment was required. Rearrangements were called productive when the CDR3 lacked stop codons and stayed in frame with V and J; all others were non-productive. Following IMGT convention, CDR3 was defined as the stretch from the second conserved V-encoded cysteine up to the conserved J-encoded phenylalanine. In an earlier analysis of some 550 of the donors, sequences lacking an unambiguous match to a single V gene segment were excluded. In an earlier analysis of 450 to 700 of the donors, V segments were called functional above 56.7% productive rearrangements and were called segregating when the between-donor standard deviation exceeded 5%. A statistical classification framework was built to diagnose cytomegalovirus status from the catalog of TCR beta chain sequences. A later analysis assigned V and J genes by comparing TCR nucleotide sequences with IMGT/GENE-DB human TR gene sequences. A later analysis assigned CDR3 sequences and most-parsimonious VDJ recombination scenarios with the TCRdist pipeline. In a later analysis, each TCR beta chain was defined by its CDR3 amino acid sequence together with its V-gene family, and reads lacking a unique V-gene family were excluded. A later analysis removed 600 or so highly shared, low-generation-probability nucleotide sequences to deal with suspected cross-contamination and a sequencing artifact. In a later analysis, a clonal expansion index was calculated for each public chain from normalized within-repertoire ranks of inferred template counts. In a later analysis, generation probabilities were computed using a VDJ recombination model fitted to out-of-frame rearrangements, and the results were checked against IGoR. Hypergeometric tests were used in a later analysis to score TCR-TCR, TCR-HLA and TCR-CMV co-occurrence, with a repertoire-size bias correction applied to the TCR pairs. In a later analysis, false discovery rates were estimated by permuting HLA or CMV assignments 20 times. In a later analysis, co-occurring TCRs were grouped with DBSCAN, and TCRdist sequence similarity was added when clustering was performed within HLA-allele-positive subsets. Repertoires with fewer than 30,000 or more than 120,000 public chains, plus five repertoires with anomalous nucleotide sharing, were excluded from co-occurrence clustering. What TCRdb holds here is the immuneACCESS table cut down to in-frame rearrangements. Part of the clones is not present; checked against another copy, under half of the missing clones reflect an unresolved V gene, and the others are unexplained. That table supplies the V and J calls and clone size; D and trimming were determined from the DNA. The sample table lists hundreds of thousands of clones, 70% to 85% of them with a count of one. The ten largest make up less than 3% of the sample.

The cohort was made up of roughly 670 healthy bone marrow donors. Cohort members were all nominally healthy when sampled, although unrecorded immune exposures were likely present. The donor tested CMV seropositive, placing the donor among the 289 seropositive members of the cohort. A peripheral blood sample was provided by each donor, and peripheral blood mononuclear cells were used for TCR beta sequencing. Genomic DNA extraction from the blood cell samples was performed with the Qiagen DNeasy Blood Extraction Kit. This TCR was sampled from a woman aged 55-70 years in good health and CMV-seropositive. Sequencing was performed on PBMCs. The V and J segments used are TRBV6-5 and TRBJ1-1, and 9 junctional nucleotides match TRBD1. The CDR3 loop reads CASSTYRGLSEAFF. The DNA is as follows: TGTGCCAGCAGTACCTACAGGGGGCTCAGTGAAGCTTTCTTT.